A single sample is the source of the 10 T cell receptor beta chains below, sequenced in a study of T cell responses to AZD1222 COVID-19 vaccine. The table came from immunoSEQ multiplex PCR; TCRdb's copy has only in-frame clones and leaves some out. The sample shows roughly 140,000 clones, approximately 90% of them seen only once. Specimen: peripheral blood, collected on day 0 of AZD1222 vaccination. The receptors come from an adult in good health.

The J gene is TRBJ1-1, the V gene TRBV9; D uncertain. Looked up from germline, CDR1 is SGDLS and CDR2 is YYNGEE. V lost 0 bases, J lost 1 base, and 7 bases lay in between. The CDR3 runs 14 residues. CDR3 DNA sequence: TGTGCCAGCAGCGTAGTAAGCGGGAACACTGAAGCTTTCTTT. Amino acid sequence: CASSVVSGNTEAFF.

The chain recombines TRBV19 with TRBJ2-1; TRBD2 matches 7 bases. Germline values: CDR1 LNHDA, CDR2 SQIVND (reference sequence). With V trimmed by 1 base and J by 7 bases, 10 bases remained unmatched. CDR3 length: 16 residues. The CDR3 sequence: CASSIGTAGVGNEQFF. In DNA form, the CDR3 reads TGTGCCAGTAGTATAGGAACGGCGGGGGTTGGGAATGAGCAGTTCTTC. The complete variable domain, with remaining parts taken from reference TRBV19 and TRBJ2-1, reads DGGITQSPKYLFRKEGQNVTLSCEQNLNHDAMYWYRQDPGQGLRLIYYSQIVNDFQKGDIAEGYSVSREKKESFPLTVTSAQKNPTAFYLCASSIGTAGVGNEQFFGPGTRLTVL.

J is TRBJ2-7 and V is TRBV5-1; D remains unclear. The CDR3 consists of 12 residues. With 0 bases removed from V and 6 bases from J, the gap between germline ends came to 7 bases. Germline V lookup: CDR1 SGHRS, CDR2 YFSETQ. This chain's CDR3 is CASSLGHLEQYF. In DNA form, the CDR3 reads TGCGCCAGCAGCTTGGGACACCTCGAGCAGTACTTC. Complete variable domain (other parts from reference TRBV5-1 and TRBJ2-7): KAGVTQTPRYLIKTRGQQVTLSCSPISGHRSVSWYQQTPGQGLQFLFEYFSETQRNKGNFPGRFSGRQFSNSRSEMNVSTLELGDSALYLCASSLGHLEQYFGPGTRLTVT.

This chain connects TRBV19 to TRBJ2-7, with 8 bases that match TRBD2. The CDR3 has 16 residues. From germline, CDR1 is LNHDA and CDR2 SQIVND (reference sequence). V shed 4 bases and J 5 bases; nucleotides not matched to a gene: 13. The CDR3 is CASSKKRGFHHDEQYF. DNA of the CDR3: TGTGCCAGTAGTAAGAAGCGGGGGTTCCATCACGACGAGCAGTACTTC.

The chain couples TRBV6-5 to TRBJ1-6, with a tentative D call TRBD1 (6 bases). This CDR3 comprises 16 residues. CDR1 MNHEY and CDR2 SVGAGI come from the germline V gene. Trimming cost V 2 bases and J 8 bases, with 16 bases left between them. This CDR3 is CASSYQTGTVDSPLHF. The CDR3 region has the DNA TGTGCCAGCAGTTACCAGACAGGAACAGTGGATTCACCCCTCCACTTT.

The V and J genes are TRBV6-5 and TRBJ2-4, with D possibly matching TRBD1 (6 bases). This CDR3 is 14 amino acids long. V lost 2 bases and J lost 5, with 10 bases in between. Germline-derived CDR1 and CDR2 are MNHEY and SVGAGI. The CDR3 spells CASSYNRVENIQYF. The CDR3 DNA is TGTGCCAGCAGTTACAACAGGGTGGAAAACATTCAGTACTTC.

CDR3 sequence: CASSPVVGWDNEQFF. The CDR3 DNA reads TGTGCCAGCAGCCCCGTCGTGGGCTGGGACAATGAGCAGTTCTTC. The rearrangement joins TRBV5-4 to TRBJ2-1; D is unclear. The CDR3 has 15 residues. The V gene's germline CDR1 is SGHNT and CDR2 YYREEE (reference sequence). V lost 4 bases and J 5 bases, leaving 16 bases between the germline ends. The full variable domain, rest sourced from reference TRBV5-4 and TRBJ2-1, is ETGVTQSPTHLIKTRGQQVTLRCSSQSGHNTVSWYQQALGQGPQFIFQYYREEENGRGNFPPRFSGLQFPNYSSELNVNALELDDSALYLCASSPVVGWDNEQFFGPGTRLTVL.

V is TRBV11-2 and J is TRBJ1-1; 8 nucleotides line up with TRBD1. Germline values: CDR1 SGHAT, CDR2 FQNNGV. The CDR3 is 14 residues long. The ends lost 1 base at V and 7 bases at J; junction bases unmatched: 5. The CDR3 region is CASSLGGTGYEAFF. The CDR3 bases are TGTGCCAGCAGCTTAGGTGGGACAGGATATGAAGCTTTCTTT.

This clone has a single count. The chain has TRBV6-2 or TRBV6-3 and TRBJ2-1; the match to TRBD2 covers 7 bases. The J segment lost 3 bases and the V segment lost 7 bases, leaving 3 bases of the junction unmatched. In germline, CDR1 is MNHEY, CDR2 SVGEGT. The CDR3 covers 13 residues. The CDR3 nucleotides read TGTGCCAGCACCCCGGGGGGCTACAATGAGCAGTTCTTC. It encodes CASTPGGYNEQFF.

The J gene is TRBJ1-1, the V gene TRBV7-9; D is unresolved. CDR1 and CDR2 (germline): SEHNR, FQNEAQ (reference sequence). There are 14 residues in the CDR3. The germline V and J ends were trimmed by 4 bases and 5 bases, with 14 bases remaining between them. As DNA, the CDR3 is TGTGCCAGCAGCTCCCTAGACGGGAGGACTGAAGCTTTCTTT. Its protein is CASSSLDGRTEAFF.